Shown below are 19 T cell receptor beta chains from a single sample sequenced in a study of T cell responses to AZD1222 COVID-19 vaccine. Profiled with immunoSEQ multiplex PCR; TCRdb holds only in-frame clones, not every one. The sample includes about 110,000 clones, around 83% of them seen just once. The starting material was peripheral blood, obtained on day 0 of AZD1222 vaccination. The receptors originated from an adult in good health.

The CDR3 nucleotides read TGTGCCAGCAGCTCGCGGCCGATCTGGGGTAATCCCAACTCACCCCTCCACTTT. This encodes CASSSRPIWGNPNSPLHF. This chain joins TRBV7-2 and TRBJ1-6; D uncertain. Germline lookup yields CDR1 SGHTA and CDR2 FQGNSA. Trimming left V 4 bases short and J 10 bases short, with 26 bases between. CDR3 size: 18 residues.

This clone turned up a few times. V is TRBV5-1 and J is TRBJ1-2; 10 bases are a match to TRBD1. CDR1 and CDR2 (germline): SGHRS, YFSETQ. The V segment lost 0 bases and the J segment 5 bases; nucleotides outside the gene matches: 4. This CDR3 is built from 15 residues. The CDR3 region has the DNA TGCGCCAGCAGCTTGGTTACGGACAGGGGGTATGGCTACACCTTC. Its translation is CASSLVTDRGYGYTF.

The chain couples TRBV28 to TRBJ1-1, with a possible D match to TRBD1 (6 bases). CDR3 size: 14 residues. With 4 bases removed from V and 0 bases from J, the gap between germline ends came to 9 bases. Germline CDR1 is MDHEN and CDR2 is SYDVKM. The CDR3 DNA reads TGTGCCAGCAGTTCTGGGACACTGAACACTGAAGCTTTCTTT. Amino acid sequence: CASSSGTLNTEAFF.

The rearrangement uses TRBV21-1 and TRBJ1-1; the table's D call, TRBD1, was not checked against the DNA. TRBV21-1 is an annotated pseudogene. There are 15 residues in the CDR3. Written as DNA, the CDR3 is TGTGCCAGCAGCAAAAAAACAGGGGGGAACACTGAAGCTTTCTTT. This encodes CASSKKTGGNTEAFF.

This clone came up a few times. The chain couples TRBV6-5 to TRBJ1-2, with 10 bases aligning to TRBD1. The CDR3 sequence is 15 residues long. V gave up 5 bases and J gave up 8 bases; unmatched junction bases: 11. Germline lookup yields CDR1 MNHEY and CDR2 SVGAGI. CDR3 residues: CASSRRDRGVRGYTF. In DNA, the CDR3 is TGTGCCAGCAGTCGCCGGGACAGGGGAGTAAGGGGCTACACCTTC.

For the CDR3, the DNA is TGTGCCAGCAGCCTCTCGGGGACATCGGATGAAAAACTGTTTTTT. This translates into CASSLSGTSDEKLFF. This chain uses TRBV3-1 (or the pseudogene TRBV3-2) with TRBJ1-4; a weak D match, TRBD1 (6 bases). CDR1 LGHDT and CDR2 YNNKEL come from the germline V gene (reference sequence). Trimming cost V 4 bases and J 6 bases, with 15 bases left between them. The CDR3 sequence is 15 residues long.

This chain joins TRBV4-1 and TRBJ1-1; D gene ambiguous. This CDR3 spans 18 amino acids. The germline V and J ends were trimmed by 1 base and 3 bases, with 21 bases remaining between them. Germline V lookup: CDR1 MGHRA, CDR2 YSYEKL. The CDR3 loop reads CASSQGAVFGGLDTEAFF. The CDR3 coding sequence is TGCGCCAGCAGCCAAGGGGCGGTATTTGGCGGTTTGGACACTGAAGCTTTCTTT.

The V call is TRBV3-1 (or the pseudogene TRBV3-2), the J call TRBJ2-7, with 7 bases that match TRBD2. V dropped 0 bases and J dropped 6; count of bases not matched to a gene: 14. The germline V gene has CDR1 LGHDT and CDR2 YNNKEL (reference sequence). This CDR3 comprises 17 residues. The CDR3 sequence: CASSQERCPGGSGEQYF. The CDR3 DNA reads TGTGCCAGCAGCCAAGAACGGTGTCCGGGGGGATCGGGCGAGCAGTACTTC.

The V gene is TRBV18, the J gene TRBJ2-3; 8 bases fit TRBD2. This CDR3 comprises 14 residues. V lost 4 bases to trimming and J lost 1 base; unmatched junction nucleotides: 1. Germline V gene lookup returns CDR1 KGHSH and CDR2 LQKENI. CDR3 protein: CASSLSGGTDTQYF. The CDR3, as DNA: TGTGCCAGCTCACTTAGCGGGGGCACAGATACGCAGTATTTT. Complete variable domain (other parts from reference TRBV18 and TRBJ2-3): NAGVMQNPRHLVRRRGQEARLRCSPMKGHSHVYWYRQLPEEGLKFMVYLQKENIIDESGMPKERFSAEFPKEGPSILRIQQVVRGDSAAYFCASSLSGGTDTQYFGPGTRLTVL.

This sequence joins TRBV4-1 and TRBJ2-7; D gene uncertain. Trimming removed 5 bases at V and 5 bases at J, with 10 bases between. Germline assignment: CDR1 MGHRA and CDR2 YSYEKL. The CDR3 runs 12 residues. CDR3 DNA: TGCGCCAGCAGCTACGTCGAGCACGAGCAGTACTTC. It is translated as CASSYVEHEQYF.

V gene TRBV28 combines with J gene TRBJ1-2; no reliable D call. V lost 8 bases and J lost 2, with 6 bases in between. Germline-derived CDR1 and CDR2 are MDHEN and SYDVKM. CDR3 length equals 11 residues. This CDR3 is CASGVNYGYTF. The CDR3 nucleotides read TGTGCCAGCGGAGTCAACTATGGCTACACCTTC.

The chain joins TRBV29-1 to TRBJ1-5; D remains ambiguous. Trimming took off 4 bases at V and 2 bases at J, with 12 bases between the two ends. Germline-derived CDR1 and CDR2 are SQVTM and ANQGSEA. This CDR3 spans 14 amino acids. CDR3 DNA: TGCAGCGTTGTCGTGGGGTATGGCAATCAGCCCCAGCATTTT. Translation gives CSVVVGYGNQPQHF.

The chain has TRBV5-6 and TRBJ2-2; 9 nucleotides agree with TRBD1. V lost 0 bases, J lost 4 bases, and 1 base stayed unmatched. The CDR3 is 15 residues long. The germline CDR1 and CDR2 sequences are SGHDT and YYEEEE. The CDR3 reads CASSLDRGLTGELFF. DNA for the CDR3: TGTGCCAGCAGCTTGGACAGGGGGCTCACCGGGGAGCTGTTTTTT.

CDR3 loop: CASSLTGENNSPLHF. The DNA for the CDR3 is TGTGCCAGCTCACTGACAGGGGAGAATAATTCACCCCTCCACTTT. The rearrangement uses TRBV18 and TRBJ1-6; the match to TRBD1 covers 8 bases. The germline CDR1 and CDR2 sequences are KGHSH and LQKENI. J was trimmed by 5 bases and V by 4 bases; bases with no gene match: 4. The CDR3 is 15 residues long.

This clone was recorded a few times. This chain links TRBV9 with TRBJ1-4, with D tentatively TRBD1 (5 bases). Deletions cut 4 bases from V and 6 bases from J, with 19 bases between. CDR3 length: 16 residues. In germline, CDR1 is SGDLS, CDR2 YYNGEE. The CDR3, as DNA: TGTGCCAGCAGCCCCGGGGCACAGAATATGGATGAAAAACTGTTTTTT. Translating gives CASSPGAQNMDEKLFF.

The chain employs TRBV9 and TRBJ1-5; weak D call: TRBD1 (6 bases). Trimming pared 3 bases from V and 0 bases from J, leaving 10 bases between. Per the germline V gene, CDR1 is SGDLS and CDR2 is YYNGEE. This CDR3 is 15 amino acids long. The CDR3 DNA follows: TGTGCCAGCAGCGCCAGGGGTTATAGCAATCAGCCCCAGCATTTT. Translation: CASSARGYSNQPQHF. The variable domain in full, completed from reference TRBV9 and TRBJ1-5, reads DSGVTQTPKHLITATGQRVTLRCSPRSGDLSVYWYQQSLDQGLQFLIQYYNGEERAKGNILERFSAQQFPDLHSELNLSSLELGDSALYFCASSARGYSNQPQHFGDGTRLSIL.

The gene calls are TRBV5-1 and TRBJ1-2; D not certain. This CDR3 is built from 9 residues. Looked up from germline, CDR1 is SGHRS and CDR2 is YFSETQ. Trimming pared 4 bases from V and 9 bases from J, leaving 4 bases between. The chain's CDR3 is CASSHRYTF. CDR3 coding DNA: TGCGCCAGCAGCCACCGCTACACCTTC.

The rearrangement joins TRBV28 to TRBJ1-5, with D possibly matching TRBD1 (5 bases). The CDR3 loop spans 18 amino acids. CDR1 MDHEN and CDR2 SYDVKM come from the germline V gene. With 2 bases removed from V and 2 bases from J, the gap between germline ends came to 19 bases. CDR3 coding DNA: TGTGCCAGCAGTTTAGACCTCGGGACGAGGGTTGGCAATCAGCCCCAGCATTTT. Protein: CASSLDLGTRVGNQPQHF.

The chain recombines TRBV5-1 with TRBJ2-3; D uncertain. The germline V gene encodes CDR1 SGHRS and CDR2 YFSETQ. V was trimmed by 4 bases and J by 0 bases, leaving 6 bases between them. This CDR3 is 13 amino acids long. CDR3 amino acids: CASSPPSTDTQYF. The CDR3 DNA reads as TGCGCCAGCAGCCCCCCTAGCACAGATACGCAGTATTTT.